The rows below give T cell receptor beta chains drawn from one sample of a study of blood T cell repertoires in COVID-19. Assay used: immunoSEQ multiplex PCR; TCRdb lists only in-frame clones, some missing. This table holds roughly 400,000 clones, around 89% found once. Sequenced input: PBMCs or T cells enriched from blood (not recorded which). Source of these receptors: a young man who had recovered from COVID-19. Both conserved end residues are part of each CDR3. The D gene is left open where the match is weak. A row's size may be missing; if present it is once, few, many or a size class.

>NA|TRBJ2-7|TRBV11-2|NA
CASTPGGSSYEQYF
TGTGCCAGCACCCCTGGCGGGTCATCCTACGAGCAGTACTTC
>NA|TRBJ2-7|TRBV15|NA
CATSRDEVHEQYF
TGTGCCACCAGCAGAGACGAGGTCCACGAGCAGTACTTC
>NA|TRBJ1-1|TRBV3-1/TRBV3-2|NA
CASSQHRDIPEAFF
TGTGCCAGCAGCCAGCATCGGGACATCCCTGAAGCTTTCTTT
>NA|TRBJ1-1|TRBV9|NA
CASSVVRGAGTEAFF
TGTGCCAGCAGCGTAGTGCGAGGGGCGGGAACTGAAGCTTTCTTT
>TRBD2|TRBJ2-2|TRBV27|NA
CATSGRRDTGELFF
TGTGCCACTAGCGGGAGGAGGGACACCGGGGAGCTGTTTTTT
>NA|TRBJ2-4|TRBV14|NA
CASSQDWALAKNIQYF
TGTGCCAGCAGCCAAGATTGGGCTTTAGCCAAAAACATTCAGTACTTC
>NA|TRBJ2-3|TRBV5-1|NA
CASSLGSRTDTQYF
TGCGCCAGCAGCTTGGGTTCCAGAACAGATACGCAGTATTTT
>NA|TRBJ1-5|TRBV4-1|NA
CASSQEAGDQPQHF
TGCGCCAGCAGCCAAGAGGCGGGGGATCAGCCCCAGCATTTT
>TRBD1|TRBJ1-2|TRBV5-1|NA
CASSLDPLTGANYGYTF
TGCGCCAGCAGCTTGGACCCCCTGACAGGGGCCAACTATGGCTACACCTTC
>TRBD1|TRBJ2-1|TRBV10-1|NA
CASSELAGGHNEQFF
TGCGCCAGCAGTGAGTTGGCAGGGGGCCACAATGAGCAGTTCTTC
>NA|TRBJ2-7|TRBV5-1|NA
CASSSTGPGRAYEQYF
TGCGCCAGCAGCTCGACAGGTCCGGGACGGGCCTACGAGCAGTACTTC
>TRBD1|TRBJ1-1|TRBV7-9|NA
CASSLGTGVEAFF
TGTGCCAGCAGCTTAGGGACAGGAGTTGAAGCTTTCTTT
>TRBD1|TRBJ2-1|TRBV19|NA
CATTRTGVEQFF
TGTGCCACCACAAGAACAGGGGTTGAGCAGTTCTTC
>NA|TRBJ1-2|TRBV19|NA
CASSIQGGYYGYTF
TGTGCCAGTAGTATACAGGGCGGATACTATGGCTACACCTTC
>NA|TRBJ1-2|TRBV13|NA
CASSLGRAYGYTF
TGTGCCAGCAGCTTAGGGCGTGCCTATGGCTACACCTTC
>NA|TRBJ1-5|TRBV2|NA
CASSELGAETQPQHF
TGTGCCAGCAGTGAACTGGGGGCTGAAACTCAGCCCCAGCATTTT
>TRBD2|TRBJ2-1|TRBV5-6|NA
CASRSGVVSGRAYNEQFF
TGTGCCAGCAGATCGGGGGTGGTTAGCGGGAGGGCCTACAATGAGCAGTTCTTC
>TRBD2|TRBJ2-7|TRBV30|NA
CAWKAGGPVEQYF
TGTGCCTGGAAGGCGGGAGGGCCTGTCGAGCAGTACTTC
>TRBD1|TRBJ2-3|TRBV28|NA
CASTRDRVTDTQYF
TGTGCCAGCACCCGGGACAGAGTCACAGATACGCAGTATTTT
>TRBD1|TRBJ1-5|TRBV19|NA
CASSGQGGNQPQHF
TGTGCCAGTAGTGGACAGGGGGGAAATCAGCCCCAGCATTTT
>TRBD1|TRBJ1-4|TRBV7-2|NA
CASSLSRDRVPTNEKLFF
TGTGCCAGCAGCTTAAGCCGGGACAGGGTCCCAACTAATGAAAAACTGTTTTTT
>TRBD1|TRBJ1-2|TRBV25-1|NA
CASSGSGQGWYGYTF
TGTGCCAGCAGTGGATCTGGACAGGGGTGGTACGGCTACACCTTC
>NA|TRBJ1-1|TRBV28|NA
CASSYPGVEKNTEAFF
TGTGCCAGCAGTTACCCAGGGGTAGAGAAGAACACTGAAGCTTTCTTT
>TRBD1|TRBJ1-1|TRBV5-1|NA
CASRGTDRGNTEAFF
TGCGCCAGCAGAGGGACAGACAGGGGGAACACTGAAGCTTTCTTT
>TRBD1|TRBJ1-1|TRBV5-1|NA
CASSAFGQGTNTEAFF
TGCGCCAGCAGCGCCTTCGGACAGGGAACGAACACTGAAGCTTTCTTT
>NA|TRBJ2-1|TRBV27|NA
CASSLVSGNNEQFF
TGTGCCAGCAGTTTAGTATCGGGGAACAATGAGCAGTTCTTC
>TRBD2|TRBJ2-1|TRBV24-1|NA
CATSPQAGNNEQFF
TGTGCCACCAGTCCCCAAGCGGGGAACAATGAGCAGTTCTTC
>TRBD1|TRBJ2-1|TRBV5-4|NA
CASSPGTANEQFF
TGTGCCAGCAGCCCCGGGACAGCCAATGAGCAGTTCTTC
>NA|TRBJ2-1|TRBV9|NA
CASSVTAEQFF
TGTGCCAGCAGCGTGACAGCTGAGCAGTTCTTC
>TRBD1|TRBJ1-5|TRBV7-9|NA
CASSHVMDRGDNQPQHF
TGTGCCAGCAGCCACGTTATGGACAGGGGAGACAATCAGCCCCAGCATTTT
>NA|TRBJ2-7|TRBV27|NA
CASTRNGGDYEQYF
TGTGCCAGCACTCGAAATGGGGGCGACTACGAGCAGTACTTC
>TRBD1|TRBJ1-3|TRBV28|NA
CASSFLGDREGNTIYF
TGTGCCAGCAGTTTCCTCGGGGACAGGGAAGGAAACACCATATATTTT
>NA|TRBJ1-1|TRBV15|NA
CATSRDLRQGLNTEAFF
TGTGCCACCAGCAGAGATCTTAGGCAGGGGTTGAACACTGAAGCTTTCTTT
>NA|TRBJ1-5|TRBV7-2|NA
CASSLYRASNQPQHF
TGTGCCAGCAGCTTATACAGGGCCTCCAATCAGCCCCAGCATTTT
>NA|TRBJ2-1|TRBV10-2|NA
CASRSTPFDEQFF
TGCGCCAGCCGATCCACACCTTTCGATGAGCAGTTCTTC
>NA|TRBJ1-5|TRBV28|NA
CASSFRGSQPQHF
TGTGCCAGCAGTTTCAGGGGAAGTCAGCCCCAGCATTTT
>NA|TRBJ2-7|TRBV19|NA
CASSISGLTYEQYF
TGTGCCAGTAGCATAAGCGGGCTAACCTACGAGCAGTACTTC
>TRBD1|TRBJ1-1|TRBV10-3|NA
CAIRTGREAFF
TGTGCCATCAGGACAGGGCGTGAAGCTTTCTTT
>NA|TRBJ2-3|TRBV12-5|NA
CASGGEVDTQYF
TGTGCTAGTGGGGGGGAGGTGGATACGCAGTATTTT
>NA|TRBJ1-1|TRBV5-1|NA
CASSLDAAGFGAFF
TGCGCCAGCAGCTTGGATGCCGCGGGGTTTGGGGCTTTCTTT
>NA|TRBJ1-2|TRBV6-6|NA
CASSFTLEGNYGYTF
TGTGCCAGCAGTTTTACCCTTGAGGGAAACTATGGCTACACCTTC
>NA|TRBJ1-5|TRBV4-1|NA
CASSPLWGGYSNQPQHF
TGCGCCAGCAGCCCTCTCTGGGGCGGATATAGCAATCAGCCCCAGCATTTT
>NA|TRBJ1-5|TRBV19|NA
CASETYGGSNQPQHF
TGTGCCAGCGAAACCTACGGCGGATCGAATCAGCCCCAGCATTTT
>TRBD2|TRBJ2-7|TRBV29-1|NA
CSVDGLAGDNEQYF
TGCAGCGTTGACGGGCTAGCGGGAGACAACGAGCAGTACTTC
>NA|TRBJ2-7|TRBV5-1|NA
CASSGGDEQYF
TGCGCCAGCAGCGGCGGGGACGAGCAGTACTTC
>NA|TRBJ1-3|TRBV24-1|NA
CATSDSRGSGNTIYF
TGTGCCACCAGTGATTCTAGGGGGTCCGGAAACACCATATATTTT
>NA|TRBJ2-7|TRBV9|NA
CASSRGTDSYEQYF
TGTGCCAGCAGCCGCGGGACAGACTCCTACGAGCAGTACTTC
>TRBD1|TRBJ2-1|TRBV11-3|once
CASSRTDRGVDEQFF
TGTGCCAGCAGCAGAACTGACAGGGGAGTAGATGAGCAGTTCTTC
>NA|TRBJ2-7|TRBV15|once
CATSTTTYSYEQYF
TGTGCCACCAGCACGACGACTTACTCCTACGAGCAGTACTTC
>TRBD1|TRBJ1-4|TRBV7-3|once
CASSADRPNPFGNEKLFF
TGTGCCAGCAGCGCGGACAGGCCAAACCCTTTCGGTAATGAAAAACTGTTTTTT
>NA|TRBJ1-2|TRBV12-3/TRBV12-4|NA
CASSLEGPGGYTF
TGTGCCAGCAGTTTGGAGGGGCCGGGCGGCTACACCTTC
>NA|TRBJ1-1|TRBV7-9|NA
CASSSSSSEAFF
TGTGCCAGCAGCTCCTCGTCCTCCGAAGCTTTCTTT
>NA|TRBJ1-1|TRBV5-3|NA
CASTPRAPKLAFF
TGTGCCAGCACGCCCCGCGCCCCGAAGTTAGCTTTCTTT
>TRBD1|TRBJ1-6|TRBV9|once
CASSVRGTGTSPLHF
TGTGCCAGCAGCGTAAGAGGGACAGGGACTTCACCCCTCCACTTT
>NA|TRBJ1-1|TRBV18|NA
CASSPTERGGEAFF
TGTGCCAGCTCACCTACCGAGCGGGGTGGTGAAGCTTTCTTT
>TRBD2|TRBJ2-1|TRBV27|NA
CASSPLVAGWGNEQFF
TGTGCCAGCAGTCCCTTAGTAGCGGGGTGGGGAAATGAGCAGTTCTTC